These 19 T cell receptor beta chains were sequenced from one sample in a study of cytomegalovirus exposure and HLA in healthy donors. It was with 60 Vbeta and 13 Jbeta primers that the PCR ran. Sequenced by immunoSEQ multiplex PCR; TCRdb stores in-frame clones only, minus some. The table includes around 170,000 clones, around 80% detected once. The sample was PBMCs. These receptors originate from a woman aged 30 to 39 in good health and CMV-seronegative.

This chain connects TRBV4-1 to TRBJ2-5; 11 nucleotides agree with TRBD2. Trimming removed 4 bases from V and 2 bases from J; junction bases left unmatched: 0. This CDR3 is built from 14 residues. CDR1 is MGHRA and CDR2 is YSYEKL in the germline V gene. CDR3 residues: CASSRLAGQETQYF. The CDR3 region has the DNA TGCGCCAGCAGCCGACTAGCGGGGCAAGAGACCCAGTACTTC.

As concerns this clone: Other DNA sequences in this specimen translate into the identical CDR3. The gene calls are TRBV30 and TRBJ2-3; 9 bases fit TRBD2. J lost 5 bases, V lost 8 bases, and 5 bases had no gene match. This CDR3 contains 12 residues. Germline CDR1 and CDR2: GTSNPN and SVGIG (reference sequence). The CDR3 sequence: CAGSGGGDTQYF. CDR3 DNA: TGTGCCGGTAGCGGGGGCGGAGATACGCAGTATTTT.

V is TRBV20-1 and J is TRBJ1-2, with D possibly matching TRBD1 (6 bases). The CDR3 has 11 residues. CDR1 is DFQATT, CDR2 SNEGSKA, per germline (reference sequence). V dropped 2 bases and J dropped 8 bases, with 9 bases sitting between them. This chain's CDR3 is CSARQGQGYTF. The CDR3 DNA reads TGCAGTGCTAGACAGGGACAAGGCTACACCTTC.

The rearrangement links TRBV5-1 to TRBJ2-1; D may be TRBD1 (6 bases). The ends were cut back, 3 bases at V and 8 bases at J, with 9 bases in the middle. The CDR3 has 12 amino acids. The germline gives CDR1 SGHRS, CDR2 YFSETQ. CDR3 residues: CASSSQGHEQFF. CDR3 nucleotides: TGCGCCAGCAGCTCACAGGGTCATGAGCAGTTCTTC.

This clone was seen a handful of times. The rearrangement joins TRBV29-1 to TRBJ1-1; no clear D gene. Germline V gene data show CDR1 as SQVTM and CDR2 as ANQGSEA. Trimming took off 6 bases at V and 8 bases at J, with 13 bases between the two ends. CDR3 length: 11 residues. The CDR3, as DNA: TGCAGCGTCGGAAAACCGGGAGAAGCTTTCTTT. The encoded protein is CSVGKPGEAFF. The full variable domain, with the rest looked up from reference TRBV29-1 and TRBJ1-1, is SAVISQKPSRDICQRGTSLTIQCQVDSQVTMMFWYRQQPGQSLTLIATANQGSEATYESGFVIDKFPISRPNLTFSTLTVSNMSPEDSSIYLCSVGKPGEAFFGQGTRLTVV.

The chain employs TRBV5-1 and TRBJ2-3, with D perhaps matching TRBD2 (5 bases). V lost 3 bases and J 1 base, leaving 9 bases between the germline ends. The CDR3 has 14 amino acids. Germline CDR1 is SGHRS and CDR2 is YFSETQ. The CDR3 DNA is TGCGCCAGCAGCTCCGAGGAGGGCACAGATACGCAGTATTTT. Its protein product is CASSSEEGTDTQYF.

This sequence joins TRBV19 and TRBJ2-7, with 10 bases that match TRBD1. This CDR3 has 14 residues. Germline CDR1 reads LNHDA; CDR2 reads SQIVND (reference sequence). V lost 5 bases, J lost 2 bases, and 3 bases stayed unmatched. DNA for the CDR3: TGTGCCAGTAGTCGGACAGGGGGAACCTACGAGCAGTACTTC. It translates to CASSRTGGTYEQYF.

The genes are TRBV20-1 and TRBJ1-2; D not resolved. With 2 bases removed from V and 4 bases from J, the gap between germline ends came to 5 bases. This CDR3 is 11 amino acids long. Germline V gives CDR1 DFQATT, CDR2 SNEGSKA (reference sequence). The DNA of the CDR3 is TGCAGTGCTAGACCGGTCTATGGCTACACCTTC. It specifies CSARPVYGYTF.

This clone was counted only a few times. This chain connects TRBV5-6 to TRBJ1-3, with 7 nucleotides matching TRBD1. From germline, CDR1 is SGHDT and CDR2 YYEEEE. V shed 1 base and J 1 base; nucleotides not matched to a gene: 11. CDR3 length: 18 residues. The CDR3 is CASSLYRQGDRSGNTIYF. The CDR3 nucleotides read TGTGCCAGCAGCTTGTATAGACAGGGAGATCGTTCTGGAAACACCATATATTTT.

This clone was counted only a few times. The V call is TRBV4-3, the J call TRBJ2-6, with 12 nucleotides matching TRBD1. Germline assignment: CDR1 LGHNA and CDR2 YSLEER. There are 21 residues in the CDR3. Trimming cost V 0 bases and J 5 bases; bases outside gene matches: 14. CDR3 sequence reads: CASSQELGQGASPVRANVLTF. The CDR3, as DNA: TGCGCCAGCAGCCAAGAACTGGGACAGGGGGCCTCCCCTGTAAGGGCCAACGTCCTGACTTTC.

This chain links TRBV9 with TRBJ2-2; tentative D call: TRBD2 (6 bases). The CDR3 contains 13 residues. The germline gives CDR1 SGDLS, CDR2 YYNGEE. The ends were cut back, 4 bases at V and 6 bases at J, with 10 bases in the middle. CDR3 sequence: CASSLRGAGELFF. CDR3 in DNA: TGTGCCAGCAGCCTCCGCGGGGCCGGGGAGCTGTTTTTT.

This chain uses TRBV7-2 with TRBJ2-5; 10 bases are shared with TRBD1. Trimming cost V 1 base and J 3 bases; bases outside gene matches: 11. CDR1 SGHTA and CDR2 FQGNSA come from the germline V gene. This CDR3 is 18 amino acids long. CDR3 nucleotide sequence: TGTGCCAGCAGCTTAGTGTTCTGGGGGGACAGGGGCGAAGAGACCCAGTACTTC. Amino acids: CASSLVFWGDRGEETQYF.

This clone was found once. V is TRBV11-2 and J is TRBJ2-2; 10 bases fit TRBD1. The V gene's germline CDR1 is SGHAT and CDR2 FQNNGV. With V trimmed by 2 bases and J by 3 bases, 12 bases remained unmatched. This CDR3 spans 19 amino acids. The CDR3 spells CASSLHDRGRFLYTGELFF. The CDR3 DNA sequence: TGTGCCAGCAGCTTACATGACAGGGGGCGTTTTCTTTACACCGGGGAGCTGTTTTTT.

V gene TRBV7-7 combines with J gene TRBJ2-2; TRBD2 matches 8 bases. This CDR3 has 15 residues. From germline, CDR1 is SSHAT and CDR2 FNYEAQ (reference sequence). J lost 7 bases, V lost 5 bases, and 9 bases had no gene match. CDR3 coding DNA: TGTGCCAGCAGCCCGGGTCTAGGGACTAGCGGGGAGCTGTTTTTT. Amino acids: CASSPGLGTSGELFF.

V gene TRBV18 combines with J gene TRBJ1-1; no clear D gene. The CDR3 covers 16 residues. Between the trimmed V and J ends, which lost 0 bases and 1 base, there was a span of 12 bases. Germline CDR1 KGHSH, CDR2 LQKENI. The CDR3 reads CASSPPSQERNTEAFF. The CDR3 DNA reads TGTGCCAGCTCACCACCGTCACAAGAACGGAACACTGAAGCTTTCTTT. The full variable domain, completed using reference TRBV18 and TRBJ1-1, is NAGVMQNPRHLVRRRGQEARLRCSPMKGHSHVYWYRQLPEEGLKFMVYLQKENIIDESGMPKERFSAEFPKEGPSILRIQQVVRGDSAAYFCASSPPSQERNTEAFFGQGTRLTVV.

The rearrangement uses TRBV11-2 and TRBJ2-7; no reliable D call. Germline CDR1 SGHAT, CDR2 FQNNGV. The V end was cut by 0 bases, the J end by 10 bases, with 16 bases between. CDR3 length equals 14 residues. This CDR3 is CASSLEGRTTLQYF. The DNA for the CDR3 is TGTGCCAGCAGCTTAGAAGGTAGAACTACTTTACAGTACTTC.

This clone was counted only a few times. The chain joins TRBV7-9 to TRBJ1-4; D is perhaps TRBD1 (5 bases). CDR3 length: 14 residues. Germline CDR1 is SEHNR and CDR2 is FQNEAQ (reference sequence). V shed 5 bases and J shed 8 bases, with 15 bases lying between them. The CDR3 sequence is CASSPGVTKEKLFF. For the CDR3, the DNA is TGTGCCAGCAGCCCGGGGGTGACGAAGGAAAAACTGTTTTTT.

This clone has only one observation. The V and J genes are TRBV4-1 and TRBJ2-2; possibly TRBD1 for D (5 bases). The CDR3 has 16 amino acids. Germline CDR1 and CDR2: MGHRA and YSYEKL. Trimming took off 0 bases at V and 6 bases at J, with 14 bases between the two ends. The CDR3 DNA follows: TGCGCCAGCAGCCAAGAAGGTGACAGTCGGGCCGGGGAGCTGTTTTTT. This encodes CASSQEGDSRAGELFF.

CDR3 sequence reads: CAWSTPGQGPSTNEKLFF. CDR3 bases: TGTGCCTGGAGCACCCCAGGTCAGGGGCCCTCAACTAATGAAAAACTGTTTTTT. The chain links TRBV30 to TRBJ1-4; the D gene is possibly TRBD1 (6 bases). CDR3 length: 18 residues. Trimming stripped 3 bases from V and 0 bases from J, with 20 bases between. Germline V CDR1 and CDR2: GTSNPN, SVGIG (reference sequence).